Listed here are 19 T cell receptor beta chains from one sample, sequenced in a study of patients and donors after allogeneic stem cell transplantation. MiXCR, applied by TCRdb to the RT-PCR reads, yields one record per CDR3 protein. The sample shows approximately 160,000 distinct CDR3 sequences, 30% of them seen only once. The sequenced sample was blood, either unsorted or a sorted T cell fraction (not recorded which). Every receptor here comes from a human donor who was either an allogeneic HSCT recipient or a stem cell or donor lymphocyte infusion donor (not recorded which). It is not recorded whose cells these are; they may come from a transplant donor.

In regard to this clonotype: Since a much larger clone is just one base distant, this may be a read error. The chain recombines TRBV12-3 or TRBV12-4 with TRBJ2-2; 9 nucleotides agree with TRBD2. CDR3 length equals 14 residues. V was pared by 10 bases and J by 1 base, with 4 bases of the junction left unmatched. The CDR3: CATRTSENTGELFF. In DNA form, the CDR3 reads TGTGCCACAAGGACTAGCGAGAACACCGGGGAGCTGTTTTTT.

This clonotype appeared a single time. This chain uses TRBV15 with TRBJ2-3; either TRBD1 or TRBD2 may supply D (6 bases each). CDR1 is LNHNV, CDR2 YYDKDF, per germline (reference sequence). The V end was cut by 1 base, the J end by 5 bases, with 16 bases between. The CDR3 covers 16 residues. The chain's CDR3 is CATSRGARGPGDTQYF. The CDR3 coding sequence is TGTGCCACCAGCAGAGGAGCCCGGGGGCCGGGAGATACGCAGTATTTT.

CDR3 sequence: CASSLNGRRSSYEQYF. CDR3 DNA sequence: TGCGCCAGCAGCTTGAACGGCAGGCGAAGCTCCTACGAGCAGTACTTC. V is TRBV5-1 and J is TRBJ2-7; no reliable D call. Germline assignment: CDR1 SGHRS and CDR2 YFSETQ. Trimming took off 1 base at V and 0 bases at J, with 14 bases between the two ends. The CDR3 length is 16 residues.

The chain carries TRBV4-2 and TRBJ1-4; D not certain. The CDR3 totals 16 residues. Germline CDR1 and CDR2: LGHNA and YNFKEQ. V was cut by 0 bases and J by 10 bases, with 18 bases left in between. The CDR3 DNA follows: TGTGCCAGCAGCCAAGAAAACTTGTGGAGTTGGGGAAAACTGTTTTTT. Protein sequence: CASSQENLWSWGKLFF.

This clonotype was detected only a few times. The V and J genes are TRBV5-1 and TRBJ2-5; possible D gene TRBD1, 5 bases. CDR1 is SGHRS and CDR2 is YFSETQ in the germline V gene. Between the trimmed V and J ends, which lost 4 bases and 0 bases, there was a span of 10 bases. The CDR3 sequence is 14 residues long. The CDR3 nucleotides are TGCGCCAGCAGCGTTTACAGGAACCAAGAGACCCAGTACTTC. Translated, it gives CASSVYRNQETQYF.

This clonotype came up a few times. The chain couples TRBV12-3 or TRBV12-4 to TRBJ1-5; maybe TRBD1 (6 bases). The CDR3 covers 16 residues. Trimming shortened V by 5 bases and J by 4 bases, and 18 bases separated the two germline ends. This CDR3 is CASSPDRWGRNQPQHF. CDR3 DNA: TGTGCCAGCAGTCCTGACAGGTGGGGTCGTAATCAGCCCCAGCATTTT.

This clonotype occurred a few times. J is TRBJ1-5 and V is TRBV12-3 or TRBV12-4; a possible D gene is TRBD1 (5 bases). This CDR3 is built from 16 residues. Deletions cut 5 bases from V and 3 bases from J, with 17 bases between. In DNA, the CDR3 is TGTGCCAGCAGTGGCTCCCCGCAGGGCCACAATCAGCCCCAGCATTTT. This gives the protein CASSGSPQGHNQPQHF.

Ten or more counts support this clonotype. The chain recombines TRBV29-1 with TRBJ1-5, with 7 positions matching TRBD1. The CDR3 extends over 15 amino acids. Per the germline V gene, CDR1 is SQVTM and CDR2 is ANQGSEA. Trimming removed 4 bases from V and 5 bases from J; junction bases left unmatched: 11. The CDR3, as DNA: TGCAGCGTTGTCGCAGGGAGCACAGGGGATCAGCCCCAGCATTTT. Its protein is CSVVAGSTGDQPQHF.

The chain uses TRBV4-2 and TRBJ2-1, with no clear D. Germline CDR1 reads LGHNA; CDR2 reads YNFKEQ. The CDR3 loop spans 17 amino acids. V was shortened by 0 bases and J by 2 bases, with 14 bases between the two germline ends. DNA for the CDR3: TGTGCCAGCAGCCAAGATCACGGAAACAGTCCCTACAATGAGCAGTTCTTC. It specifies CASSQDHGNSPYNEQFF.

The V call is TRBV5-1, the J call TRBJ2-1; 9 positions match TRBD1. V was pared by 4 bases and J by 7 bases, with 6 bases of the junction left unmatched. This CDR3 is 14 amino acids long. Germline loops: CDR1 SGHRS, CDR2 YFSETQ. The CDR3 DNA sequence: TGCGCCAGCAGCGCGACAGGGGGTACGAATGAGCAGTTCTTC. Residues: CASSATGGTNEQFF.

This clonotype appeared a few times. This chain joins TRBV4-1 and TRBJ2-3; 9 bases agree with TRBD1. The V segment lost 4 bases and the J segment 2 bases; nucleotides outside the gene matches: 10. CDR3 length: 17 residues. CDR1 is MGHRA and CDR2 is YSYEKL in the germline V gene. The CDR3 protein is CASSPSRTGALTDTQYF. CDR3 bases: TGCGCCAGCAGCCCTTCCAGGACAGGGGCCCTCACAGATACGCAGTATTTT.

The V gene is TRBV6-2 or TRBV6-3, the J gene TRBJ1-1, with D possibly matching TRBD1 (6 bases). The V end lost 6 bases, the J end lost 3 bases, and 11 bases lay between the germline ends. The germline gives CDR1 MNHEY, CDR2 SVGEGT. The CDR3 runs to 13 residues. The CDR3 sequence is CASRRQEDTEAFF. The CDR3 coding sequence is TGTGCCAGCAGGCGACAGGAGGACACTGAAGCTTTCTTT.

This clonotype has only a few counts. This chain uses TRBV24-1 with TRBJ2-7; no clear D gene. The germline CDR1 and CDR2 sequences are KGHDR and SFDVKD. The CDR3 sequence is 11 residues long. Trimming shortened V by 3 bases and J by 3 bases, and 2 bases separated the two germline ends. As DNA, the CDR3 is TGTGCCACCAGTGATGGCTACGAGCAGTACTTC. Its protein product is CATSDGYEQYF.

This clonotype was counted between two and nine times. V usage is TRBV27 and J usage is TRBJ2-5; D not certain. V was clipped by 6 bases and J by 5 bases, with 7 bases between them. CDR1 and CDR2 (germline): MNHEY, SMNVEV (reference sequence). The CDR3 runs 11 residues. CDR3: CASRNRETQYF. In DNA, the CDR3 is TGTGCCAGCAGAAATCGGGAGACCCAGTACTTC.

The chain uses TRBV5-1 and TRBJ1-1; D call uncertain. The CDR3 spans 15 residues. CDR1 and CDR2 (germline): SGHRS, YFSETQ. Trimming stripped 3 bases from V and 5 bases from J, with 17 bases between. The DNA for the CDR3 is TGCGCCAGCAGCTGGCCCTCAGAGGGCGGGACTGAAGCTTTCTTT. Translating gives CASSWPSEGGTEAFF.

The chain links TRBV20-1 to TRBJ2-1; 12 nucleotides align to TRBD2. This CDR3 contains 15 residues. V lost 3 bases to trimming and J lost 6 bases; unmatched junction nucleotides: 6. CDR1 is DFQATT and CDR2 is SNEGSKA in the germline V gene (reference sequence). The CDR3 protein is CSASEGLAGFNEQFF. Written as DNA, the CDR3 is TGCAGTGCTAGCGAGGGACTAGCGGGTTTCAATGAGCAGTTCTTC.

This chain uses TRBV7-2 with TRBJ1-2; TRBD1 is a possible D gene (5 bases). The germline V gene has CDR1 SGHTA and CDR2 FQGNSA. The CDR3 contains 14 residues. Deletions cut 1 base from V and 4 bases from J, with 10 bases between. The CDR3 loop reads CASSLDDRLYGYTF. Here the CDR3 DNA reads TGTGCCAGCAGCTTAGATGACAGACTCTATGGCTACACCTTC.

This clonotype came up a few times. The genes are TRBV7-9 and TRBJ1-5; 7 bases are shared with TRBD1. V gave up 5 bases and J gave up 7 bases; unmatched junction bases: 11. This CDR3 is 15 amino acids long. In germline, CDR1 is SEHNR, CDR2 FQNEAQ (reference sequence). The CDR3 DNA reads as TGTGCCAGCAGCCTAGACGAGGGGGCAAGACAGCCCCAGCATTTT. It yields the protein CASSLDEGARQPQHF.

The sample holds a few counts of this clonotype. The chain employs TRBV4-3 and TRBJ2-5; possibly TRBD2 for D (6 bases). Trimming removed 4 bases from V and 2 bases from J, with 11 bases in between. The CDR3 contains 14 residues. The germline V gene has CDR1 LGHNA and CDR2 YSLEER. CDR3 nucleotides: TGCGCCAGCAGCCGGGGCGGGAATCAAGAGACCCAGTACTTC. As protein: CASSRGGNQETQYF.